This T cell receptor (beta chain) was recovered during a study of glioma-infiltrating T cells after dendritic cell vaccination. As for the study in general: Samples are from glioblastoma patients in Phase I and II dendritic cell vaccine trials. At biweekly intervals, patients got three intradermal dendritic cell vaccine injections.

The study, taken as a whole, reports: The cohort had few patients with full blood and tumor sets.

Amplification used 60 V beta primers and 13 J beta primers. Measured with immunoSEQ multiplex PCR; TCRdb has only the in-frame clones, and not every one. The table has roughly 50,000 clones, around nine tenths seen once; the top ten hold 5.3%. The CDR3 has 15 amino acids. V was pared by 5 bases and J by 6 bases, with 5 bases of the junction left unmatched. From germline, CDR1 is SEHNR and CDR2 FQNEAQ (reference sequence). Noted time point: after dendritic cell vaccination, including at tumor progression/relapse. This clone was seen a few times. Its antigen is not identified. The origin of this receptor is a human donor with glioblastoma. The chain is built from TRBV7-9 and TRBJ2-1; the match to TRBD2 covers 12 bases. The source material was blood, sampled after dendritic cell vaccination. Here the CDR3 DNA reads TGTGCCAGCAGCCGACTAGCGGGAGCAGTCAATGAGCAGTTCTTC. Translated, it gives CASSRLAGAVNEQFF.